This TCR beta chain was retrieved from a study of T cell changes during pregnancy in multiple sclerosis. Profiling relied on immunoSEQ multiplex PCR, and the TCRdb table lists in-frame clones only, not all of them. Of around 92,000 clones listed, about 94% were seen once; the top ten hold more than 0.75%. Trimming shortened V by 4 bases and J by 12 bases, and 10 bases separated the two germline ends. Per the germline V gene, CDR1 is MNHEY and CDR2 is SMNVEV (reference sequence). The CDR3 length is 11 residues. Sequences were derived from peripheral blood, sampled after pregnancy. The chain uses TRBV27 and TRBJ2-1; D might be TRBD1 (6 bases). The sequence derives from a female donor with multiple sclerosis, enrolled in a pregnancy study. This CDR3 reads CASSSPTGQFF. CDR3 in DNA: TGTGCCAGCAGTTCTCCGACAGGGCAGTTCTTC.